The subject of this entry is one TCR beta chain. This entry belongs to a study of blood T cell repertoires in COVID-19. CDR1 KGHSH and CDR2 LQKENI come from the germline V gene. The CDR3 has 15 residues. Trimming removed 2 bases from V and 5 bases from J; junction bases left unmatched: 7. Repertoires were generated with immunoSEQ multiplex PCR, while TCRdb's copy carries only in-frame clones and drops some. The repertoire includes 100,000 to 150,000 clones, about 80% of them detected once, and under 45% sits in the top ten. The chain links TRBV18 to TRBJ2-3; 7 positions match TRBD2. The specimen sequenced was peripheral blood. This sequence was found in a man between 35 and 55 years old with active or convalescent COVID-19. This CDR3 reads CASSPVGGPKDTQYF. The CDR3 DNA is TGTGCCAGCTCACCAGTGGGAGGGCCTAAAGATACGCAGTATTTT.